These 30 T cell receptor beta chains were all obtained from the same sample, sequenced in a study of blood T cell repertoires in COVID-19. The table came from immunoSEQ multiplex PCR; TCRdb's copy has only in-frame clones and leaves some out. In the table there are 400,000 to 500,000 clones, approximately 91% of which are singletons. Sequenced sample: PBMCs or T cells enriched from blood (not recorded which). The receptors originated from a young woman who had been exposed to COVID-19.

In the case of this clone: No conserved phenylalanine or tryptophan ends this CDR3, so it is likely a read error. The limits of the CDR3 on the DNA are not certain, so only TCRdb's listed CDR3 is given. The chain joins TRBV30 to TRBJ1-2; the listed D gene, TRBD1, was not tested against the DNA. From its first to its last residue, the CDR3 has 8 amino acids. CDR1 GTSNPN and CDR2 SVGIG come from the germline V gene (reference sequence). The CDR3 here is CAWSKGEL.

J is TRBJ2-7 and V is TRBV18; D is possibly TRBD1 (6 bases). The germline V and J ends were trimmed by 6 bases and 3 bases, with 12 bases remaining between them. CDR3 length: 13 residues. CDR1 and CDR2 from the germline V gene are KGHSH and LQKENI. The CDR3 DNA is TGTGCCAGCTCGTCGGACAGTCGCTACGAGCAGTACTTC. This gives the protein CASSSDSRYEQYF.

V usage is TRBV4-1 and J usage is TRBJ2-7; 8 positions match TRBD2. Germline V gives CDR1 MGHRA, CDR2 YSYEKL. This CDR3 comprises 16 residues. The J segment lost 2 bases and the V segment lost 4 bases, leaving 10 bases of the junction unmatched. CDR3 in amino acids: CASSPFRAGGPYEQYF. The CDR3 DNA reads TGCGCCAGCAGCCCATTTAGGGCGGGAGGTCCCTACGAGCAGTACTTC.

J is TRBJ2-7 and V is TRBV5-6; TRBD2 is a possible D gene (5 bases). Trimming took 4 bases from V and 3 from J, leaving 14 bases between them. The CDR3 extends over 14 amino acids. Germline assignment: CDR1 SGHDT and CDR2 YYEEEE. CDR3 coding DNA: TGTGCCAGCAGCCACGGACTCGAACTCTACGAGCAGTACTTC. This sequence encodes CASSHGLELYEQYF.

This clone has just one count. The CDR3: CASSNTGLLYNEKLFF. The CDR3 DNA reads as TGTGCCAGCAGCAACACAGGACTACTCTATAATGAAAAACTGTTTTTT. This rearrangement joins TRBV28 to TRBJ1-4, with TRBD1 as a possible D gene (5 bases). Germline V gives CDR1 MDHEN, CDR2 SYDVKM. There are 16 residues in the CDR3. V lost 6 bases, J lost 4 bases, and 18 bases lay in between.

CDR3 loop: CASSMDRSSGNTIYF. The CDR3 DNA is TGTGCCAGTAGTATGGACAGGAGCTCTGGAAACACCATATATTTT. This chain uses TRBV19 with TRBJ1-3, with 7 nucleotides matching TRBD1. The CDR3 runs to 15 residues. V lost 3 bases to trimming and J lost 0 bases; unmatched junction nucleotides: 2. CDR1 LNHDA and CDR2 SQIVND come from the germline V gene (reference sequence).

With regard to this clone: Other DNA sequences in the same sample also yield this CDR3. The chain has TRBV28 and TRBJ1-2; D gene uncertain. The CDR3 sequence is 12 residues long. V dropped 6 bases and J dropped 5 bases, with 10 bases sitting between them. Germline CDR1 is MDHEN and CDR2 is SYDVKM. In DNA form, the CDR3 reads TGTGCCAGCAGCCCCGGGTTGTATGGCTACACCTTC. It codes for CASSPGLYGYTF.

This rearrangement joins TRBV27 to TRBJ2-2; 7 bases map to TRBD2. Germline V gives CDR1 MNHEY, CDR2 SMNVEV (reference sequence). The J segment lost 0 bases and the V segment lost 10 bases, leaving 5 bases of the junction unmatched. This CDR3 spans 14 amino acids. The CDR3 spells CATLGRANTGELFF. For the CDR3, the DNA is TGTGCCACCCTTGGGAGGGCGAACACCGGGGAGCTGTTTTTT.

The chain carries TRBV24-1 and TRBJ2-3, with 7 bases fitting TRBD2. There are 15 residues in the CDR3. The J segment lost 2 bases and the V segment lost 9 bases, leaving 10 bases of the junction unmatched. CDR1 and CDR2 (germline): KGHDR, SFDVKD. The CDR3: CATGDAGDHTDTQYF. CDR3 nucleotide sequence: TGTGCCACCGGAGACGCGGGGGACCACACAGATACGCAGTATTTT.

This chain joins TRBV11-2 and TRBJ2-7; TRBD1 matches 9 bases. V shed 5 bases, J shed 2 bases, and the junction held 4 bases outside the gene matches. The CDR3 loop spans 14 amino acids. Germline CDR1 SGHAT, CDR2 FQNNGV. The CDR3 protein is CASSLGQGPYEQYF. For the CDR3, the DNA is TGTGCCAGCAGCCTGGGACAGGGCCCCTACGAGCAGTACTTC. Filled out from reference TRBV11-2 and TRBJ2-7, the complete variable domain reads EAGVAQSPRYKIIEKRQSVAFWCNPISGHATLYWYQQILGQGPKLLIQFQNNGVVDDSQLPKDRFSAERLKGVDSTLKIQPAKLEDSAVYLCASSLGQGPYEQYFGPGTRLTVT.

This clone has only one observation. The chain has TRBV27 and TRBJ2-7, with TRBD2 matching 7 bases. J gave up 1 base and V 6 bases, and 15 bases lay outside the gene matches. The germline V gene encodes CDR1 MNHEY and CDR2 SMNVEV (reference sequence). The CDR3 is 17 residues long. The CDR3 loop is CASRAHFSSGSSYEQYF. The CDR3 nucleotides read TGTGCCAGCAGGGCTCACTTTTCTAGCGGCTCATCCTACGAGCAGTACTTC.

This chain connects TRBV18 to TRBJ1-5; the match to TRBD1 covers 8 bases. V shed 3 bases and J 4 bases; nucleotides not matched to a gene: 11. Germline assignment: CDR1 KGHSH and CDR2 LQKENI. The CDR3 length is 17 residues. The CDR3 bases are TGTGCCAGCTCACCGAAGCGGACAGGGCTAGGTAATCAGCCCCAGCATTTT. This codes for CASSPKRTGLGNQPQHF.

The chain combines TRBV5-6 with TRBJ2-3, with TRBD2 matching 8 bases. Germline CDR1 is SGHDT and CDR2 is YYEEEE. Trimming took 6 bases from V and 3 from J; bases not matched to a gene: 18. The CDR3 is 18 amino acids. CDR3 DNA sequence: TGTGCCAGCACCGCCGAGAAAATAGCGGGAAAGGGGACAGATACGCAGTATTTT. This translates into CASTAEKIAGKGTDTQYF.

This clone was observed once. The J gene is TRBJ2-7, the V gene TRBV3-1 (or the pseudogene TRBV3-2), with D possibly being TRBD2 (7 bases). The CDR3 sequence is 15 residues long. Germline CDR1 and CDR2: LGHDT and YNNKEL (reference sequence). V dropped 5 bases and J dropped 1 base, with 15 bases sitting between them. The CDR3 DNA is TGTGCCAGCAGCGACGTAGGGGGGGCATCCTACGAGCAGTACTTC. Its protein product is CASSDVGGASYEQYF.

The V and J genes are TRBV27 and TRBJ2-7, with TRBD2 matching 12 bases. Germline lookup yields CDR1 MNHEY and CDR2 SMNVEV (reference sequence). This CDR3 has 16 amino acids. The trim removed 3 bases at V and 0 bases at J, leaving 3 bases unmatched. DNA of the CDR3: TGTGCCAGCAGTTTGACTAGCGGGAGTGGCTCCTACGAGCAGTACTTC. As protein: CASSLTSGSGSYEQYF.

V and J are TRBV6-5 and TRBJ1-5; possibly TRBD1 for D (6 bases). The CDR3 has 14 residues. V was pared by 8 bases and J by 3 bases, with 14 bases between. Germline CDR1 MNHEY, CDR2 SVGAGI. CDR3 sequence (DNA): TGTGCCAGCCACTTGACAGGCCTCAATCAGCCCCAGCATTTT. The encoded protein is CASHLTGLNQPQHF.

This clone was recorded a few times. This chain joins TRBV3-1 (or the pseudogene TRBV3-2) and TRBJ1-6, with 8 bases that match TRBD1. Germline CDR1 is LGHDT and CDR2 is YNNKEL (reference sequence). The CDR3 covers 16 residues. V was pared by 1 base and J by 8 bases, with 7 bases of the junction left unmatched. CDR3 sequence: CASSQGAGGVYSPLHF. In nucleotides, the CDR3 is TGTGCCAGCAGCCAAGGTGCAGGGGGCGTTTATTCACCCCTCCACTTT.

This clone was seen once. The CDR3 sequence is CASSLSSGNQPQHF. CDR3 DNA: TGTGCCAGCAGCTTAAGTTCAGGGAATCAGCCCCAGCATTTT. V is TRBV7-9 and J is TRBJ1-5; D is possibly TRBD1 (5 bases). V gave up 2 bases and J gave up 4 bases, with 9 bases separating them. This CDR3 contains 14 residues. Germline CDR1 reads SEHNR; CDR2 reads FQNEAQ (reference sequence).

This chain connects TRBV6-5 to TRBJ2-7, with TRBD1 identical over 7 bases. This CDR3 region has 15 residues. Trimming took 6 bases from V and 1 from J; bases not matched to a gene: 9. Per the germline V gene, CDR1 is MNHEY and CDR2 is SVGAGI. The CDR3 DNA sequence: TGTGCCAGCAGCTCAACCCCGGGACAGTCCTACGAGCAGTACTTC. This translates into CASSSTPGQSYEQYF.

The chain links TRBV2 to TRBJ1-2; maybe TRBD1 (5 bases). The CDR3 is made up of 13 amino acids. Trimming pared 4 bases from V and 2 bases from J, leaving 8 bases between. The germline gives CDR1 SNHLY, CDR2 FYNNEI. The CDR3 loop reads CASSVAGNYGYTF. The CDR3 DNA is TGTGCCAGCAGTGTGGCAGGGAACTATGGCTACACCTTC.

The CDR3 DNA reads TGTGCCAGCAGTTCCCCTCAATCAGGGGAGACTGAAGCTTTCTTT. This sequence encodes CASSSPQSGETEAFF. The genes are TRBV28 and TRBJ1-1; perhaps TRBD1 as D (6 bases). Germline CDR1 is MDHEN and CDR2 is SYDVKM. The CDR3 extends over 15 amino acids. The germline V and J ends were trimmed by 4 bases and 5 bases, with 17 bases remaining between them.

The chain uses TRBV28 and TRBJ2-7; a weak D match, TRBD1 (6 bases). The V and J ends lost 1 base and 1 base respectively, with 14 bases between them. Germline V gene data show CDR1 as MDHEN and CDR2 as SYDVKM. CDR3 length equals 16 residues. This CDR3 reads CASSLLGGGLSYEQYF. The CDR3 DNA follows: TGTGCCAGCAGTTTATTAGGTGGGGGCTTGTCCTACGAGCAGTACTTC.

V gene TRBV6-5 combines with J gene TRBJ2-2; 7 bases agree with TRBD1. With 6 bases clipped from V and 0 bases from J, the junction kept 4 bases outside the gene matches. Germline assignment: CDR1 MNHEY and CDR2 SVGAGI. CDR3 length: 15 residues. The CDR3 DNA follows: TGTGCCAGCAGGACAGGGTGGCCGAACACCGGGGAGCTGTTTTTT. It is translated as CASRTGWPNTGELFF.

CDR3 DNA: TGTGCCAGCAGCTCGACTAGCGGGAGCATCGATGAGCAGTTCTTC. Its translation: CASSSTSGSIDEQFF. This rearrangement joins TRBV6-6 to TRBJ2-1; 12 positions agree with TRBD2. This CDR3 is 15 amino acids long. Trimming removed 6 bases from V and 8 bases from J; junction bases left unmatched: 8. The germline CDR1 and CDR2 sequences are MNHNY and SVGAGI (reference sequence).

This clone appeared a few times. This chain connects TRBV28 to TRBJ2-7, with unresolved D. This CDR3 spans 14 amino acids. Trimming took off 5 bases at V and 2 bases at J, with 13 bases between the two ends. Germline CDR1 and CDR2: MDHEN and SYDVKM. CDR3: CASSPPARTYEQYF. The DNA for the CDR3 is TGTGCCAGCAGTCCCCCCGCCAGGACCTACGAGCAGTACTTC.

The CDR3 DNA follows: TGTGCCAGCAGCCCGGGATCCTTACAGGGAGGGAGTTCACCCCTCCACTTT. It specifies CASSPGSLQGGSSPLHF. The J gene is TRBJ1-6, the V gene TRBV11-2, with a possible D match to TRBD1 (6 bases). V lost 5 bases and J 9 bases, leaving 23 bases between the germline ends. Germline V gene data show CDR1 as SGHAT and CDR2 as FQNNGV. The CDR3 consists of 17 residues.

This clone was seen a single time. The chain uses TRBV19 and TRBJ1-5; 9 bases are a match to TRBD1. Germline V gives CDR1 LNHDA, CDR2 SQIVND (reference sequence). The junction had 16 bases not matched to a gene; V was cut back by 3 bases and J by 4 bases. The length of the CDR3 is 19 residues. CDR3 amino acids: CASSIGPGQGVRMNQPQHF. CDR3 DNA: TGTGCCAGTAGTATCGGCCCGGGACAGGGTGTGAGGATGAATCAGCCCCAGCATTTT.

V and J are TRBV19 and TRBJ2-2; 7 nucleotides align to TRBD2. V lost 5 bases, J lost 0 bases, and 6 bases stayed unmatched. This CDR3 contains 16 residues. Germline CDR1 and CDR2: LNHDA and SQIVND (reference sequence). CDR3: CASSPGGLANTGELFF. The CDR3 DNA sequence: TGTGCCAGTAGTCCGGGAGGATTAGCGAACACCGGGGAGCTGTTTTTT.

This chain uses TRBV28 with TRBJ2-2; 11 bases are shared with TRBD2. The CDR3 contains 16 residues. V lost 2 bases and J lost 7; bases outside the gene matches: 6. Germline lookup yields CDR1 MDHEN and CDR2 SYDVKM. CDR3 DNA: TGTGCCAGCAGTTTAGTACTAGCGGGAGAGGACGGGGAGCTGTTTTTT. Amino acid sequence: CASSLVLAGEDGELFF.

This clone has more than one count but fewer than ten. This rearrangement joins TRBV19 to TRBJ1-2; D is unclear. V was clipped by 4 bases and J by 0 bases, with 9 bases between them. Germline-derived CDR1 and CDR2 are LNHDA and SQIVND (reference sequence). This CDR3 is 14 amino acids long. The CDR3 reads CASSSRGPNYGYTF. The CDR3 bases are TGTGCCAGTAGTAGCCGGGGTCCTAACTATGGCTACACCTTC.